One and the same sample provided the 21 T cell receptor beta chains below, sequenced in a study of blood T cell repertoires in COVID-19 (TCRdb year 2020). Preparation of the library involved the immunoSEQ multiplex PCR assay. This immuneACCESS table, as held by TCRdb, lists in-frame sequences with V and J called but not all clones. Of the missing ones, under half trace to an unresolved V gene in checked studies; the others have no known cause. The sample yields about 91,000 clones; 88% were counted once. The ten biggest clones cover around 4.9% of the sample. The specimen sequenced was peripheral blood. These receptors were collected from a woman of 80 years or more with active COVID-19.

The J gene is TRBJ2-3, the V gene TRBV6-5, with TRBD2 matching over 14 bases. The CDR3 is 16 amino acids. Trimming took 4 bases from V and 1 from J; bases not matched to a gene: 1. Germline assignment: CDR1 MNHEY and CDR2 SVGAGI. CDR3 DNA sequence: TGTGCCAGCAGTTCGACTAGCGGGAGGGGCACAGATACGCAGTATTTT. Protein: CASSSTSGRGTDTQYF.

CDR3 protein: CASSQDPLEGGGEQFF. The CDR3 DNA reads as TGTGCCAGCAGCCAAGATCCCCTAGAGGGGGGGGGTGAGCAGTTCTTC. The J gene is TRBJ2-1, the V gene TRBV4-2, with D possibly matching TRBD2 (7 bases). The length of the CDR3 is 16 residues. Germline CDR1 is LGHNA and CDR2 is YNFKEQ. Between the trimmed V and J ends, which lost 0 bases and 9 bases, there was a span of 18 bases.

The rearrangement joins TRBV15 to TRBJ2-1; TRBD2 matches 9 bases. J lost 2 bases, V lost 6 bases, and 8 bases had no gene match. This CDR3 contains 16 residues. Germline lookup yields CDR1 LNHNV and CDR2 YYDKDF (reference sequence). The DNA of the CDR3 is TGTGCCACCAGGAGAACGGGACTAGCTACCTACAATGAGCAGTTCTTC. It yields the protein CATRRTGLATYNEQFF.

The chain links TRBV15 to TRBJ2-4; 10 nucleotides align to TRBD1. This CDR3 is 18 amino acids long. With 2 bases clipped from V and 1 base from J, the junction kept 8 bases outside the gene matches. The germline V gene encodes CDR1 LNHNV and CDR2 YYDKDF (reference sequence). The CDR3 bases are TGTGCCACCAGCAGATATCCGGACAGGGGGGTGGCCAAAAACATTCAGTACTTC. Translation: CATSRYPDRGVAKNIQYF.

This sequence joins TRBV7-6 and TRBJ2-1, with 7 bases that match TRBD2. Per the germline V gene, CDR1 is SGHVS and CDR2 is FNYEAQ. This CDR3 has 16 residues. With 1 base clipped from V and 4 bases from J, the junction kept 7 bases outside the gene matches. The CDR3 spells CASSLGVGGPYNEQFF. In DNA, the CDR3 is TGTGCCAGCAGCTTAGGGGTGGGAGGGCCTTACAATGAGCAGTTCTTC.

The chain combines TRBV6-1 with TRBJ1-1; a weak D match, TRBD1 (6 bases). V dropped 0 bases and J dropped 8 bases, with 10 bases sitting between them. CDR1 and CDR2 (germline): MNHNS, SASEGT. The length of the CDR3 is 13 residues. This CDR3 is CASSEALGTEAFF. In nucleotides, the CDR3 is TGTGCCAGCAGTGAAGCGCTAGGGACAGAAGCTTTCTTT.

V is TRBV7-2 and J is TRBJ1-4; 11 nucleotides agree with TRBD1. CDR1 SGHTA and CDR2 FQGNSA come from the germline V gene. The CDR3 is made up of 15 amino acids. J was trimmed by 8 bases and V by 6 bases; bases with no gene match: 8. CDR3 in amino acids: CASRPGQGVREKLFF. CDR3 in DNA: TGTGCCAGCAGGCCGGGACAGGGGGTCAGAGAAAAACTGTTTTTT.

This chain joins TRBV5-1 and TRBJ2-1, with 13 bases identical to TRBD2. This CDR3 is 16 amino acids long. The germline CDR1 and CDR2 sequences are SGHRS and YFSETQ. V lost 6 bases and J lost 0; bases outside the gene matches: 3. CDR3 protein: CASKRTSGSSYNEQFF. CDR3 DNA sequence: TGCGCCAGCAAAAGGACTAGCGGGAGCTCCTACAATGAGCAGTTCTTC.

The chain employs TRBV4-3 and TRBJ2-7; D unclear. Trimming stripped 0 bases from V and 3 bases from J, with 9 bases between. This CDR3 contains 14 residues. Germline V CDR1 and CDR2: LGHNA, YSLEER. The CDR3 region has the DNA TGCGCCAGCAGCCAAGATTTAAACAGCTACGAGCAGTACTTC. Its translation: CASSQDLNSYEQYF.

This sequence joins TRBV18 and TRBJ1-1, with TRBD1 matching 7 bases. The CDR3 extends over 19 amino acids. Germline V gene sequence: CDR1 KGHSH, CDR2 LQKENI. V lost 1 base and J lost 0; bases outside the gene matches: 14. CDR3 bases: TGTGCCAGCTCACCACTCATAGGCCTGACAGGGCCTATGAACACTGAAGCTTTCTTT. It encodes CASSPLIGLTGPMNTEAFF.

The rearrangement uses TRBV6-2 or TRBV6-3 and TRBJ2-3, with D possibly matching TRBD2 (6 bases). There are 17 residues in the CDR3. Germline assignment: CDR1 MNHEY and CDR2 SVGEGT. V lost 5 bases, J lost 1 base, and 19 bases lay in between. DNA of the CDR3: TGTGCCAGCAGTCCCCCACGACTAGGAGGGGGCACAGATACGCAGTATTTT. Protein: CASSPPRLGGGTDTQYF.

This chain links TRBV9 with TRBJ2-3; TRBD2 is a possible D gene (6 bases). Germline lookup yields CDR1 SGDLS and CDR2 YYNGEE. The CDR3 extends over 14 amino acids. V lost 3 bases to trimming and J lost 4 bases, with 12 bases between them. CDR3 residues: CASSGLGSPDTQYF. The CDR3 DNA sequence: TGTGCCAGCAGCGGCCTCGGGAGTCCAGATACGCAGTATTTT.

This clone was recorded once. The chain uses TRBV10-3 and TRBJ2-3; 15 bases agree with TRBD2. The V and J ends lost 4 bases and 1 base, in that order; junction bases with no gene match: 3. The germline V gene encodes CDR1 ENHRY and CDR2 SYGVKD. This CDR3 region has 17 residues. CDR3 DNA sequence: TGTGCCATCAGTGGGGGACTAGCGGGAGGTGGCACAGATACGCAGTATTTT. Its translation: CAISGGLAGGGTDTQYF.

The CDR3 bases are TGTGCCAGCAGCCATCAGGCGAAGCAGTTCTTC. It codes for CASSHQAKQFF. The rearrangement joins TRBV3-1 (or the pseudogene TRBV3-2) to TRBJ2-1; D unclear. Trimming shortened V by 3 bases and J by 11 bases, and 8 bases separated the two germline ends. Germline V gene data show CDR1 as LGHDT and CDR2 as YNNKEL (reference sequence). The CDR3 contains 11 residues.

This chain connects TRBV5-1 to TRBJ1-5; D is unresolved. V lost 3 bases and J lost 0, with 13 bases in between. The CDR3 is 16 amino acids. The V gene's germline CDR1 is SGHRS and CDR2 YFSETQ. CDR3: CASSYDPTDSNQPQHF. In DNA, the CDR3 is TGCGCCAGCAGCTACGACCCCACAGATAGCAATCAGCCCCAGCATTTT.

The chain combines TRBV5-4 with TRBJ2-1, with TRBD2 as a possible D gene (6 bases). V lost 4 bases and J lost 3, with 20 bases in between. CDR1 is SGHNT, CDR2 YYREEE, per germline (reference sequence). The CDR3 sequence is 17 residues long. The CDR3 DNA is TGTGCCAGCAGCCCCGACCTATTAGCGGCCCGCTACAATGAGCAGTTCTTC. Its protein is CASSPDLLAARYNEQFF.

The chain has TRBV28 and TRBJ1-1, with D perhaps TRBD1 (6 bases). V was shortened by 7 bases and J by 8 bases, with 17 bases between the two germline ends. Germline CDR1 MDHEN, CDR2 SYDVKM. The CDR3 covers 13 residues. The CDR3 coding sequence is TGTGCCAGCACCTACCCGGGGGGGCGAGAAGCTTTCTTT. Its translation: CASTYPGGREAFF.

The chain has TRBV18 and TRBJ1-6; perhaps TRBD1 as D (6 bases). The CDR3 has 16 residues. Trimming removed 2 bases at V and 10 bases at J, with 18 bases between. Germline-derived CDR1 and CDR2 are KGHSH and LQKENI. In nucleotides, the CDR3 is TGTGCCAGCTCACCATTTAAGGCGACAGGAGAATCACCCCTCCACTTT. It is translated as CASSPFKATGESPLHF.

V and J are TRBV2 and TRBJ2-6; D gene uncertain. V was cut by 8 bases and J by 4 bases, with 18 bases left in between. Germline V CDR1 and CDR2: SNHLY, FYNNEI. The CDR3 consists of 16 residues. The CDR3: CASSTKVGFGANVLTF. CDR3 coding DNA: TGTGCCAGCTCCACGAAGGTCGGGTTCGGGGCCAACGTCCTGACTTTC.

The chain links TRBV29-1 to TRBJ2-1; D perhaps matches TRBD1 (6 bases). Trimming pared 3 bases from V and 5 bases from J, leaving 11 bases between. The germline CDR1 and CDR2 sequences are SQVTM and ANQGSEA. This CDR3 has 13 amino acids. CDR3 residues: CSVDRGQHNEQFF. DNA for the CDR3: TGCAGCGTTGACAGGGGACAACACAATGAGCAGTTCTTC.

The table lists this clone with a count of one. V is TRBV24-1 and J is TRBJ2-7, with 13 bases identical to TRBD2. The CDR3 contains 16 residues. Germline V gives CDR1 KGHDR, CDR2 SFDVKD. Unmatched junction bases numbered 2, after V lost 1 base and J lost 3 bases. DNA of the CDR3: TGTGCCACCAGTGATTTCTGGACTAGCGGGAGCTACGAGCAGTACTTC. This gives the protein CATSDFWTSGSYEQYF.